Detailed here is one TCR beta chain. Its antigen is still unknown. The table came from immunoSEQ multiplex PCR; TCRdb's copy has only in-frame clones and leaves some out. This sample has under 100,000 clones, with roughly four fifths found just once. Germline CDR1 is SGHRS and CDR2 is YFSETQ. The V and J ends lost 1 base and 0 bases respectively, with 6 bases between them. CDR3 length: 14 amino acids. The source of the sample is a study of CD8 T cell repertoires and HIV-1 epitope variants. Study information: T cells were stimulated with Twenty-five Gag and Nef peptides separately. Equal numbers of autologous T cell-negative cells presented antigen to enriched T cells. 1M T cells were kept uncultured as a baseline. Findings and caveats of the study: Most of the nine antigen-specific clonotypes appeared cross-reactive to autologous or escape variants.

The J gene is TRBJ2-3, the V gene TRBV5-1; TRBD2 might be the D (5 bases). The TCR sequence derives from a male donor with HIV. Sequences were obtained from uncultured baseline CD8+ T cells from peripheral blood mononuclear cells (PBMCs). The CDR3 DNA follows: TGCGCCAGCAGCTTGCGGGATAGCACAGATACGCAGTATTTT. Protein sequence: CASSLRDSTDTQYF. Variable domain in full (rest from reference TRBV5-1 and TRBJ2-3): KAGVTQTPRYLIKTRGQQVTLSCSPISGHRSVSWYQQTPGQGLQFLFEYFSETQRNKGNFPGRFSGRQFSNSRSEMNVSTLELGDSALYLCASSLRDSTDTQYFGPGTRLTVL.